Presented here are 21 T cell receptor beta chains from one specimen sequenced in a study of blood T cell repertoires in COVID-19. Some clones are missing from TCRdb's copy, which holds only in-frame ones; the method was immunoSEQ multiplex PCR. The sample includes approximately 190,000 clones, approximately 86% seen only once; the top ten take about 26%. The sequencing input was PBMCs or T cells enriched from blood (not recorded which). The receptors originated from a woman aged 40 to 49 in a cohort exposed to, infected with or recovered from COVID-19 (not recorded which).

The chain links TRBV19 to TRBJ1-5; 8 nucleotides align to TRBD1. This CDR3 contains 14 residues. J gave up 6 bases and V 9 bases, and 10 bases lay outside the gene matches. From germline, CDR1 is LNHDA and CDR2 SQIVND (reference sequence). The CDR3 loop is CASHDRGRGQPQHF. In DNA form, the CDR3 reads TGTGCCAGCCATGACAGGGGAAGGGGTCAGCCCCAGCATTTT.

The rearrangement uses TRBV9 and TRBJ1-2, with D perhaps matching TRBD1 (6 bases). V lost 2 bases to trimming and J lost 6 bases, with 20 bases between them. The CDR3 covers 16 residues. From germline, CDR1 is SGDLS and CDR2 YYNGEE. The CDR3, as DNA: TGTGCCAGCAGCGTCGGCGGGGGCAGGGAAGCCCATGGCTACACCTTC. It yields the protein CASSVGGGREAHGYTF.

The DNA for the CDR3 is TGTGCCAGCACGTGGACGGGGGGAAATTCACCCCTCCACTTT. Protein: CASTWTGGNSPLHF. The gene calls are TRBV11-2 and TRBJ1-6; TRBD1 is a possible D gene (5 bases). In germline, CDR1 is SGHAT, CDR2 FQNNGV. The CDR3 length is 14 residues. The ends were cut back, 7 bases at V and 7 bases at J, with 14 bases in the middle. Full variable domain (remainder filled in from reference TRBV11-2 and TRBJ1-6): EAGVAQSPRYKIIEKRQSVAFWCNPISGHATLYWYQQILGQGPKLLIQFQNNGVVDDSQLPKDRFSAERLKGVDSTLKIQPAKLEDSAVYLCASTWTGGNSPLHFGNGTRLTVT.

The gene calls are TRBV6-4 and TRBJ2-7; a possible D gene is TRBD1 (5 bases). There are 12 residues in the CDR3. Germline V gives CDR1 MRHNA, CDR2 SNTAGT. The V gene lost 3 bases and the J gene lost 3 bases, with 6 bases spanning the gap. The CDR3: CASSEDNYEQYF. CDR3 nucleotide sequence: TGTGCCAGCAGTGAGGACAACTACGAGCAGTACTTC.

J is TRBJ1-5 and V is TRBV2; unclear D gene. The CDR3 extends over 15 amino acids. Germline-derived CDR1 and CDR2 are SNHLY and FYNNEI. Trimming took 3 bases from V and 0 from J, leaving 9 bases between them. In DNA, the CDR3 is TGTGCCAGCAGTGAGCGAGGATATAGCAATCAGCCCCAGCATTTT. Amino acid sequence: CASSERGYSNQPQHF.

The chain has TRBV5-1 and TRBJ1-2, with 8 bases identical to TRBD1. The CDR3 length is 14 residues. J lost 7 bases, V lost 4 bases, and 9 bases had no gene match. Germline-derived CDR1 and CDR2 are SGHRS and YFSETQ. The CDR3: CASSDQTGVGGYTF. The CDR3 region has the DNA TGCGCCAGCAGCGACCAGACAGGGGTTGGTGGCTACACCTTC.

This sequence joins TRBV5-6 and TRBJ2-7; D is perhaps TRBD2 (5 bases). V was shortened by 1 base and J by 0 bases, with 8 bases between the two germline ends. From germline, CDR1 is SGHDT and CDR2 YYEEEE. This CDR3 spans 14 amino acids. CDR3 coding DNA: TGTGCCAGCAGCTTGACGGGGAGCTCCTACGAGCAGTACTTC. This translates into CASSLTGSSYEQYF.

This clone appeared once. Written as DNA, the CDR3 is TGTGCCACCAGCAGAGTTTTTAGATCGATCTATAATTCACCCCTCCACTTT. Residues: CATSRVFRSIYNSPLHF. The rearrangement uses TRBV15 and TRBJ1-6; no reliable D call. The CDR3 covers 17 residues. Looked up from germline, CDR1 is LNHNV and CDR2 is YYDKDF (reference sequence). V was trimmed by 1 base and J by 3 bases, leaving 13 bases between them. Drawing the rest from reference TRBV15 and TRBJ1-6, the complete variable domain is DAMVIQNPRYQVTQFGKPVTLSCSQTLNHNVMYWYQQKSSQAPKLLFHYYDKDFNNEADTPDNFQSRRPNTSFCFLDIRSPGLGDTAMYLCATSRVFRSIYNSPLHFGNGTRLTVT.

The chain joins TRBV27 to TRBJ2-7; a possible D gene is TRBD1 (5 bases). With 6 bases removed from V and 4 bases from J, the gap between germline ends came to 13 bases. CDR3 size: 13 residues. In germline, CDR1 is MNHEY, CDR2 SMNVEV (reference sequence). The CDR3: CASSPRAGYEQYF. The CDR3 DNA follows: TGTGCCAGCAGCCCTAGGGCAGGGTACGAGCAGTACTTC.

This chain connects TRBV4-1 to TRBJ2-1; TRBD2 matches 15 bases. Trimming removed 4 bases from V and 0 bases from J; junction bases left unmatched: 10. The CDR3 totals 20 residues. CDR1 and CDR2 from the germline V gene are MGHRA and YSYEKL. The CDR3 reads CASSRVGLAGGQSSYNEQFF. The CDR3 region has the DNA TGCGCCAGCAGCCGGGTGGGACTAGCGGGGGGCCAAAGCTCCTACAATGAGCAGTTCTTC.

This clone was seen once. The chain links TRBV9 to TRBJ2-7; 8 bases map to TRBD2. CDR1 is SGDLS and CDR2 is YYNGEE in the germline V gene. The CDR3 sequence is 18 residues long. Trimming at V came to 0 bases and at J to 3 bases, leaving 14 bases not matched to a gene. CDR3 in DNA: TGTGCCAGCAGCGTAGTCGCGGGAGGCCCTGAGGTCAGCTACGAGCAGTACTTC. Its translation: CASSVVAGGPEVSYEQYF.

Here the CDR3 reads CASSPHWSQETQYF. Written as DNA, the CDR3 is TGTGCCAGCAGTCCACATTGGAGCCAAGAGACCCAGTACTTC. The gene calls are TRBV28 and TRBJ2-5; D is unclear. Trimming shortened V by 5 bases and J by 1 base, and 11 bases separated the two germline ends. CDR1 is MDHEN, CDR2 SYDVKM, per germline. There are 14 residues in the CDR3.

The CDR3 loop is CASSGSTGDYGYTF. In DNA, the CDR3 is TGTGCCAGCTCAGGATCGACAGGGGACTATGGCTACACCTTC. The chain links TRBV18 to TRBJ1-2; 8 nucleotides match TRBD1. Trimming took 5 bases from V and 3 from J; bases not matched to a gene: 5. CDR3 length equals 14 residues. CDR1 KGHSH and CDR2 LQKENI come from the germline V gene.

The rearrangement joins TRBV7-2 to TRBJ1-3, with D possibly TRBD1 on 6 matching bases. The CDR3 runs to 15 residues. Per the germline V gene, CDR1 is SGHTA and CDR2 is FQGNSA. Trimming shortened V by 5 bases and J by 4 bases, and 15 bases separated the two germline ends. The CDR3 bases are TGTGCCAGCAGCCTCCGGGGGGGCCTCGGAAACACCATATATTTT. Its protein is CASSLRGGLGNTIYF. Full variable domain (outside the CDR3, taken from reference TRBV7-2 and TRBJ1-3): GAGVSQSPSNKVTEKGKDVELRCDPISGHTALYWYRQSLGQGLEFLIYFQGNSAPDKSGLPSDRFSAERTGGSVSTLTIQRTQQEDSAVYLCASSLRGGLGNTIYFGEGSWLTVV.

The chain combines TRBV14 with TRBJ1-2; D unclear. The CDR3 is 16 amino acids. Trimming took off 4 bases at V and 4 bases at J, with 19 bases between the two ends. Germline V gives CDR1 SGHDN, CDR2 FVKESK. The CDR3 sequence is CASSLSPAGRIYGYTF. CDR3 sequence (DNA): TGTGCCAGCAGCCTTTCACCAGCGGGCAGAATCTATGGCTACACCTTC. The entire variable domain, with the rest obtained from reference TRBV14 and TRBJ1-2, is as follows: EAGVTQFPSHSVIEKGQTVTLRCDPISGHDNLYWYRRVMGKEIKFLLHFVKESKQDESGMPNNRFLAERTGGTYSTLKVQPAELEDSGVYFCASSLSPAGRIYGYTFGSGTRLTVV.

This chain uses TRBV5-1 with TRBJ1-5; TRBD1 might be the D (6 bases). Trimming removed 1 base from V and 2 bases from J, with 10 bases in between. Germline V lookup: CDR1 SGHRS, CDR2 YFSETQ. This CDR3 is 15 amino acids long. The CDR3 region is CASSLKGDGNQPQHF. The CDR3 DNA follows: TGCGCCAGCAGCTTGAAGGGGGATGGCAATCAGCCCCAGCATTTT.

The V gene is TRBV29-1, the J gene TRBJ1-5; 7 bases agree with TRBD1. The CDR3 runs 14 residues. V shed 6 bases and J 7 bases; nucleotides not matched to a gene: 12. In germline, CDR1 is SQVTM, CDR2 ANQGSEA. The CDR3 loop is CSVPTEGGRQPQHF. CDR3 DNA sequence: TGCAGCGTCCCGACCGAAGGGGGCAGACAGCCCCAGCATTTT.

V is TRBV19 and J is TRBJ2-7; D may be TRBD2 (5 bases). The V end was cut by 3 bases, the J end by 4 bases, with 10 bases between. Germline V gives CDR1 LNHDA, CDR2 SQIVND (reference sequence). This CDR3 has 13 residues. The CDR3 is CASSIPGEYEQYF. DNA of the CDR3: TGTGCCAGTAGTATCCCCGGGGAATACGAGCAGTACTTC.

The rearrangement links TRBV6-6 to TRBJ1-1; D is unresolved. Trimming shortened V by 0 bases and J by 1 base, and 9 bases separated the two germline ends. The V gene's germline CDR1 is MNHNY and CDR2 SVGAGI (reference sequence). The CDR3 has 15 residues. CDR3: CASSYSRQENTEAFF. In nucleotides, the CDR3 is TGTGCCAGCAGTTACTCTCGGCAGGAGAACACTGAAGCTTTCTTT.

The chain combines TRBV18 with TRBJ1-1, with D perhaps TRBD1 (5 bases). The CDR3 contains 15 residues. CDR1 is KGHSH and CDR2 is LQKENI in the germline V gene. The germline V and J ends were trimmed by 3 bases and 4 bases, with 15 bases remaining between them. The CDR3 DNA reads TGTGCCAGCTCACCGGTCGGGGGGTTTAGCACTGAAGCTTTCTTT. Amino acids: CASSPVGGFSTEAFF. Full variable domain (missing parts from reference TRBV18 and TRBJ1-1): NAGVMQNPRHLVRRRGQEARLRCSPMKGHSHVYWYRQLPEEGLKFMVYLQKENIIDESGMPKERFSAEFPKEGPSILRIQQVVRGDSAAYFCASSPVGGFSTEAFFGQGTRLTVV.

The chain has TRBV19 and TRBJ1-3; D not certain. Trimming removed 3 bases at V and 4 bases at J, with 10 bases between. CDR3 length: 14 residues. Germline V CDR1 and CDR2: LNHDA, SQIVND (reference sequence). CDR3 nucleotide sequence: TGTGCCAGTAGTATGGACTCTCGGGGAAACACCATATATTTT. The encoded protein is CASSMDSRGNTIYF.